This record concerns one TCR beta chain sequence. The antigen it binds to is not known. It has no much larger one-base neighbor in the sample; base qualities were not kept. Systemically healthy Caucasian individuals from Russia, approximately 39 in total and aged about 6 to 90 years, were included as donors. Approximately 11 milliliters of peripheral blood were drawn from each donor into EDTA-treated Vacutainer tubes. Ficoll-Paque density-gradient centrifugation was used to isolate PBMCs, with at least 7 million obtained per sample. Trizol reagent was used to extract total RNA from the PBMCs, yielding at least 5 micrograms per sample. For every donor, an aliquot of PBMCs went through flow cytometry to measure the percentages of naive CD45RAhigh/CD27high T cells. The sample comes from a study of blood T cells in healthy people across ages (dated by TCRdb to 2015 to 2017). As for the study more broadly: In model experiments, template switching captured roughly one uniquely barcoded TCR beta cDNA molecule for every two T cells. To track age-related changes in TCR beta repertoire diversity, the study relied on deep sequencing normalized with unique cDNA molecular identifiers. To avoid experimental bias, donors of different ages were spread randomly across the sequencing lanes. Using the same blood draw, the study looked at two additional independent replicas of 1 million unique cDNA reads for two donors, one aged 18 to 30 and the other aged 80 or older. The donors were divided into four age groups: young (average about 16 years), middle-aged (about 41), aged (about 61) and long-lived (about 84). Study-wide conclusions, independent of this receptor: As age increased, observed TCR beta diversity per million T cells dropped in a roughly linear way, and a significant reduction was already evident by age 40. Compared with the aged group, more naive CD4+ T cells, fewer expanded clones and increased TCR diversity were shown by the long-lived group, suggesting age selection. A strong correlation was found between observed TCR beta diversity and the percentage of naive T cells measured by flow cytometry. The CMV infection status of donors was not known, potentially confounding age-related changes in expanded clonotypes. Because profiling used bulk unsorted PBMCs, naive and antigen-experienced compartments could not be compared conclusively. Total diversity estimates from one million sequenced T cells were considered lower bounds and underestimates.

Receptor amplification or capture employed 5' RACE. Sequencing used an Illumina HiSeq 2500. A second PCR of about 7 to 12 cycles was run with a J-beta primer mix and a sample-barcoded 5' primer. Each TCR beta cDNA molecule received a unique molecular identifier from a template-switch 5' adaptor carrying 12 random nucleotides. Each sample yielded at least 3 million CDR3-containing paired-end reads. First-strand cDNA synthesis was performed from all RNA using the Mint cDNA synthesis kit, with priming by a TRBC-specific oligonucleotide. All cDNA was treated with uracil-DNA glycosylase and then went through a first 18-cycle PCR with the universal primers M1SS and BC2_uni_R. The original methods were these. For normalization, 1 million high-quality reads were randomly selected from each sample, with every read carrying a distinct molecular identifier. Instead of being binned into consensus sequences, reads that shared molecular identifiers were thrown out. MiTCR, run with a Q25 quality threshold and the strictest error-elimination algorithm, handled CDR3 identification, clonotype clustering and error correction. A nonparametric unseen species model with Euler transformation was used to estimate a lower bound on total TCR beta diversity. The public reads were reprocessed in TCRdb via fastp at Q25 and MiXCR, keeping in-frame beta chains. CDR3 protein duplicates are merged, each entry listing the most common genes and DNA. The V and J calls were not made by the authors but by TCRdb's processing. This sample lists nearly 1 million distinct CDR3 sequences; 51% were detected once. Roughly a fifth of the sample belongs to the ten largest clones.

Germline trimming amounts to 5 bases on V and 8 bases on J, with 13 as the count of junction bases outside the gene matches. The CDR3 has 16 amino acids, counting the end cysteine and phenylalanine. Only the CDR3 portion is preserved as DNA: 48 bases, with reading frame beginning at the first base. Taken from the germline V gene (reference sequence), the CDR1 and CDR2 loops are SEHNR and FQNEAQ. Sequences were obtained from blood. The V and J segments used are TRBV7-9 and TRBJ2-1; TRBD2 fits 9 bases in the junction. This receptor was obtained from a woman aged 55 to 70 in good health. The CDR3 reads CASSARETSGVYEQFF. The bases are TGTGCCAGCAGCGCACGGGAGACTAGCGGCGTCTATGAGCAGTTCTTC.